This T cell receptor (beta chain) was retrieved from a study of PD-1 blockade in classical Hodgkin lymphoma (dated by TCRdb to about 2020). Some background on the complete study: Nivolumab dosing was 3 mg/kg intravenously every 2 weeks, continuing until either disease progression or unacceptable toxicity. The study used CyTOF and TCR beta sequencing to define a peripheral blood immune signature of response to PD-1 blockade in classical Hodgkin lymphoma.

The Qiagen DNeasy kit was used to extract genomic DNA both from unsorted PBMCs and from the negatively selected CD4+ and CD8+ fractions. Amplification of TCR beta CDR3 regions was done by immunoSEQ multiplex PCR with primers that anneal to V and J segments. Amplification bias was minimized using a synthetic immune receptor repertoire, and residual bias was removed computationally after sequencing. In the paper's pipeline: Custom Python scripts were used to quantify repertoire diversity as the Shannon entropy index. Unsorted, CD4+ and CD8+ repertoires were analyzed separately, except for combined analyses in which CD4+ and CD8+ sequences were merged in silico. A clone was considered expanded if an increase in frequency of at least 2-fold after treatment relative to C1D1 was found, and a pseudocount of 0.5 was applied to clones undetected at baseline. Clones with 0 or 1 copy at C1D1 were classified as singleton clones, and clones with 2 or more copies were classified as non-singleton clones. Clones expanded in unsorted samples were annotated as CD4+, CD8+ or unknown by matching protein sequences in sorted samples from the same patient. Wilcoxon tests on paired samples were used to test diversity changes from C1D1 to C4D1. TCRdb provides this immuneACCESS table in a form limited to in-frame rearrangements. Some clones are lacking; in checked studies, under half of them reflect an unresolved V gene, and why the rest are absent is not known. V, J and clone size derive from that table, while D and trimming were established from the DNA sequence. In all, the sample holds roughly 81,000 clones, and 80% to 95% of those were seen once. The ten largest clones capture about 2.6% of the sample.

Taken with the paper, the label for time point translates to: cycle 2 day 1 (C2D1) of nivolumab. Relapse after autologous stem cell transplantation had occurred in all trial patients, and cohorts A, B and C were distinguished by prior brentuximab vedotin exposure. The trial cohort was composed of over 50 patients with relapsed/refractory classical Hodgkin lymphoma, for whom complete response, partial response or progressive disease was recorded as best overall response. In the multi-cohort phase II CheckMate 205 trial, trial patients received single-agent nivolumab. An independent review committee assessed best overall response by applying the 2007 International Working Group response criteria. PBMCs from the trial were collected at three points: immediately before nivolumab initiation (C1D1), and during therapy at cycle 2 day 1 and cycle 4 day 1. Peripheral blood was collected in 8 mL Vacutainer Cell Preparation Tubes, from which PBMCs were isolated by centrifugation and then cryopreserved.

CDR1 and CDR2 are drawn from the germline V gene: MNHEY, SVGAGI. V trim: 2 bases; J trim: 13 bases; unmatched bases: 6. The cysteine opens and the phenylalanine closes a CDR3 of 13 amino acids. Of the read, only the CDR3 DNA is kept; its 39 bases are in frame from base 1. The count of this clone is one. The specificity of this receptor is unknown. Base qualities are missing; no much larger clone stands one base away. What the study reported, not specific to this receptor: Only a single clinical trial cohort was studied, and what caused the repertoire differences, possibly disease activity or prior therapy, remained undefined. Baseline diversity similar to that of newly diagnosed patients was observed in trial patients achieving complete response, whereas significantly lower diversity was observed in partial responders and progressors. Baseline TCR diversity was reported to be lower in newly diagnosed patients than in healthy donors, and even lower in relapsed/refractory patients. A significant rise by C4D1 was seen in CD4+ but not CD8+ TCR diversity (p=0.0027 vs p=0.16), with the rise being most apparent in complete responders (p=0.02). Lower diversity was seen in patients whose nivolumab began less than 1 year after ASCT, and these patients were left out of later analyses so that immune reconstitution would not confound the results.

This receptor was obtained from a human donor with classical Hodgkin lymphoma. The chain is made from TRBV6-5 and TRBJ2-1, with 9 bases in between that match TRBD2. The source was peripheral blood mononuclear cells (PBMCs), collected before the second cycle of nivolumab. CDR3 region: CASSYQPSGIQFF. The nucleotide sequence is given as TGTGCCAGCAGTTACCAGCCTAGCGGGATTCAGTTCTTC.